This T cell receptor (beta chain) came from a study of cytomegalovirus exposure and HLA in healthy donors. As for this clone: Its antigen remains unidentified.

CDR1 PRHDT and CDR2 FYEKMQ come from the germline V gene (reference sequence). CDR3 length: 15 residues. Trimming at V came to 3 bases and at J to 6 bases, leaving 7 bases not matched to a gene. Study-level results: Prior analysis indicated that the majority of TCR beta V segments exhibited productivity approximately 90% or approximately 30% of the time.

The PCR made use of 60 Vbeta and 13 Jbeta primers. TCRdb's table, derived via immunoSEQ multiplex PCR, lists solely in-frame clones and lacks some. Found here are some 150,000 clones, roughly four fifths of them singletons; the top ten hold 3% to 3.5%. The chain has TRBV13 and TRBJ2-1, with TRBD2 identical over 8 bases. This receptor was identified in a man younger than 35 in good health and CMV-seropositive. Sequenced: PBMCs. CDR3 sequence: CASSFKLAVPNEQFF. The CDR3 bases are TGTGCCAGCAGCTTTAAACTAGCGGTCCCCAATGAGCAGTTCTTC.